The entry below describes one TCR beta chain. These data belong to a study of sequential checkpoint blockade in melanoma. The repertoire was sequenced with immunoSEQ multiplex PCR; TCRdb's copy has only in-frame clones and lacks some. The sample consists of 15,000 to 20,000 clones, roughly 80% of them appearing once. Germline assignment: CDR1 MNHNY and CDR2 SVGAGI (reference sequence). V dropped 5 bases and J dropped 4 bases, with 9 bases sitting between them. The CDR3 length is 12 residues. Described treatment: randomized to nivolumab then ipilimumab (arm A) or the reverse (arm B). This specimen consisted of CD8+ T cells sorted from blood (inferred from file names), obtained from a patient given nivolumab and ipilimumab in sequence. The receptor comes from a human donor with melanoma. The chain combines TRBV6-6 with TRBJ2-7; no firm D call. CDR3 residues: CASSHRPYEQYF. The CDR3 DNA sequence: TGTGCCAGCAGTCACAGACCTTACGAGCAGTACTTC.